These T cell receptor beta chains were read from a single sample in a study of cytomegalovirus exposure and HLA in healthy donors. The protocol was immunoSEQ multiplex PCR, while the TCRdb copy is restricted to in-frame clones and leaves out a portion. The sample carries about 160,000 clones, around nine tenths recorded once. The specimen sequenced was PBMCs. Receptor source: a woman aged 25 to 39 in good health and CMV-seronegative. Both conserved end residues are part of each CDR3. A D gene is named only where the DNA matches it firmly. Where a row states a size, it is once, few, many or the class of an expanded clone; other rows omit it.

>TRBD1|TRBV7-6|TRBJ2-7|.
TGTGCCAGCAGCTCCGGACAGGGGGCTAACTACGAGCAGTACTTC
CASSSGQGANYEQYF
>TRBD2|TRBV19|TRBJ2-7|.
TGTGCCAGTAGTATAGTAGGAGGGAGGGACGAGCAGTACTTC
CASSIVGGRDEQYF
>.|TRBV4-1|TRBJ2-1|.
TGCGCCAGCAGCCAAGATCCGGGAAGGGGCCGGGGGAATGAGCAGTTCTTC
CASSQDPGRGRGNEQFF
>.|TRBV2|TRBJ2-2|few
TGTGCCAGCAGCGGAGGGTATGGGGGCACCGGGGAGCTGTTTTTT
CASSGGYGGTGELFF
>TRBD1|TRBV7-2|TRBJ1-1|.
TGTGCCAGCAGCTTAGCGGGGACAGACCGCCCTGGCACTGAAGCTTTCTTT
CASSLAGTDRPGTEAFF
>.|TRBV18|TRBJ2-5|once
TGTGCCAGCTCCCTCCAAGAGACCCAGTACTTC
CASSLQETQYF
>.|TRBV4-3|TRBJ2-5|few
TGCGCCAGCAGCCAAGTGGGTACAGACGAAAAGACCCAGTACTTC
CASSQVGTDEKTQYF
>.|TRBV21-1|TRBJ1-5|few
TGTGCCAGCAGCAAAGGGACAGGGGAAAATCAGCCCCAGCATTTT
CASSKGTGENQPQHF
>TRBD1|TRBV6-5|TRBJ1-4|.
TGTGCCAGCAGTTTTGTTGGACAGGTCCCGTTTTTT
CASSFVGQVPFF
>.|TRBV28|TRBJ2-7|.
TGTGCCAGCAGGACCCTAGCGCCCGGCTCCTACGAGCAGTACTTC
CASRTLAPGSYEQYF
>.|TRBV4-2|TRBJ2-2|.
TGTGCCAGCAGCCAGAGGGGAGGCAACACCGGGGAGCTGTTTTTT
CASSQRGGNTGELFF
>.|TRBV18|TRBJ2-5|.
TGTGCCAGCTCACCGTCGACAGTCCAAGAGACCCAGTACTTC
CASSPSTVQETQYF
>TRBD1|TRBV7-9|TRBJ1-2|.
TGTGCCAGCAGATCTGGACAGGGGGCATATGGCTACACCTTC
CASRSGQGAYGYTF
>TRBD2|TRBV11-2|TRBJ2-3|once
TGTGCCAGCAGCCCCAGGACTAGCGGGGTTAGCACAGATACGCAGTATTTT
CASSPRTSGVSTDTQYF
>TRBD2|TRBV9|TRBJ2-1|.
TGTGCCAGCAGCCGTGCTAGCGGGAGCGGAGATGAGCAGTTCTTC
CASSRASGSGDEQFF
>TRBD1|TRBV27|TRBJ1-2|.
TGTGCCAGCAGGGGGACAGGGACAATCTATGGCTACACCTTC
CASRGTGTIYGYTF
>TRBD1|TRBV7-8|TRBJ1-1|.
TGTGCCAGCAGCCCCGTCCCCGGGACAGGGGCCGCTGAGGGCACTGAAGCTTTCTTT
CASSPVPGTGAAEGTEAFF
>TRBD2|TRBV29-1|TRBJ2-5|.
TGCAGCGTTGGTAGCGGGGGTGCGGAGACCCAGTACTTC
CSVGSGGAETQYF